This TCR beta chain was profiled in a study of beta chain features in type 1 diabetes. Study findings and constraints: For patients, the naive, central memory and Treg TCRB repertoires appeared more alike than for healthy donors. For Type 1 diabetes patients, all four CD4+ subsets carried TCRB CDR3s that were moderately but significantly shorter.

Expressed TCRB transcripts were sequenced because the entire RNA isolate underwent reverse transcription. The repertoire was sequenced with immunoSEQ multiplex PCR; TCRdb's copy has only in-frame clones and lacks some. The profile shows hundreds of thousands of clones, 11% of them singletons. The germline CDR1 and CDR2 sequences are MDHEN and SYDVKM. Germline trimming cut 7 bases from V and 7 bases from J; bases unmatched to any gene: 11. CDR3 length: 15 amino acids. This clone was counted between two and nine times. Its target is unknown. This chain uses TRBV28 with TRBJ2-2; 8 bases align to TRBD2. Sequenced material: naive CD4+ T cells from blood. The TCR comes from a young man with type 1 diabetes. The CDR3: CASNNFGGANGELFF. CDR3 nucleotides: TGTGCCAGCAACAATTTCGGGGGGGCTAACGGGGAGCTGTTTTTT.